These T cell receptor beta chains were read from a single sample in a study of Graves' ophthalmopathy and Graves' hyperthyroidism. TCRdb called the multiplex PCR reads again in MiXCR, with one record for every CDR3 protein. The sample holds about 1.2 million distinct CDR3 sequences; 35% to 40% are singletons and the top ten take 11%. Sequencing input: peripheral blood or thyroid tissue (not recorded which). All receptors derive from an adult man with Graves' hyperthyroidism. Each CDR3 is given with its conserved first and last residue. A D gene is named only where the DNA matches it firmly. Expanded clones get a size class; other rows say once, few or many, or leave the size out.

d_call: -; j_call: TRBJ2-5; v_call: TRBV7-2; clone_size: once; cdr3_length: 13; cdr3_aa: CASSYRLPETQYF; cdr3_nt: TGTGCCAGCAGCTATAGACTTCCAGAGACCCAGTACTTC
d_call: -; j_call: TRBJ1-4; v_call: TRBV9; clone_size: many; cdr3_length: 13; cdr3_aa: CASSVVGGEKLFF; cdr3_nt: TGTGCCAGCAGCGTAGTCGGTGGGGAAAAACTGTTTTTT
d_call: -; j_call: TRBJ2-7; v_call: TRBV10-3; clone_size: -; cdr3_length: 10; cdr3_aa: CASDRYEQYF; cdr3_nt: TGTGCCTCGGATAGGTACGAGCAGTACTTC
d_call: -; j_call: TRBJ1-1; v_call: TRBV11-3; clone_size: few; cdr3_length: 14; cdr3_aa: CASSNRDLNTEAFF; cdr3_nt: TGTGCCAGCAGCAACCGGGACCTGAACACTGAAGCTTTCTTT
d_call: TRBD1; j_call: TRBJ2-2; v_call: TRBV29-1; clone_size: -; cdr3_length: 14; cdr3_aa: CSANGDSNTGELFF; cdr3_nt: TGCAGCGCGAATGGGGACAGCAACACCGGGGAGCTGTTTTTT
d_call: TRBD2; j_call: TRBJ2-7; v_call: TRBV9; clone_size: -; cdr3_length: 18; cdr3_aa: CASSNPGASGGLPYEQYF; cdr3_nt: TGTGCCAGCAGCAATCCTGGGGCTAGCGGGGGCCTCCCCTACGAGCAGTACTTC
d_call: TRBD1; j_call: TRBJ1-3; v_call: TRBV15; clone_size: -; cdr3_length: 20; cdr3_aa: CATSSPGTGNYESSGNTIYF; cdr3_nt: TGTGCCACCAGCAGTCCCGGGACAGGGAATTACGAAAGCTCTGGAAACACCATATATTTT
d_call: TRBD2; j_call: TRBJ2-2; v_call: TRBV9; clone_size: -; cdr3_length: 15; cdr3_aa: CASRGLAGDSGELFF; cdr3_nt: TGTGCCAGCAGGGGACTAGCGGGAGACTCCGGGGAGCTGTTTTTT
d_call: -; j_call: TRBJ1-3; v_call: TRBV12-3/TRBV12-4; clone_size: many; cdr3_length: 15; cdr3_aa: CASSLYGVSGNTIYF; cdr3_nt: TGTGCCAGCAGTTTGTATGGTGTCTCTGGAAACACCATATATTTT
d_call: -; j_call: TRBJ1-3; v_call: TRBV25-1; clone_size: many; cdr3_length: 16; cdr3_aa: CASSENTGNPGNTIYF; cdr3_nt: TGTGCCAGCAGTGAAAACACAGGGAATCCTGGAAACACCATATATTTT
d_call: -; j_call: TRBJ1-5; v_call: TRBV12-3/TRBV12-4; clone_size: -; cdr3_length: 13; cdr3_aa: CAGSLRMAQPQHF; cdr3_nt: TGTGCCGGCAGTTTAAGAATGGCTCAGCCCCAGCATTTT
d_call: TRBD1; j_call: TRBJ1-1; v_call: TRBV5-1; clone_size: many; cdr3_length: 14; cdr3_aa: CASSPGTGEAEAFF; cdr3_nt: TGCGCCAGCAGCCCCGGGACAGGGGAGGCTGAAGCTTTCTTT